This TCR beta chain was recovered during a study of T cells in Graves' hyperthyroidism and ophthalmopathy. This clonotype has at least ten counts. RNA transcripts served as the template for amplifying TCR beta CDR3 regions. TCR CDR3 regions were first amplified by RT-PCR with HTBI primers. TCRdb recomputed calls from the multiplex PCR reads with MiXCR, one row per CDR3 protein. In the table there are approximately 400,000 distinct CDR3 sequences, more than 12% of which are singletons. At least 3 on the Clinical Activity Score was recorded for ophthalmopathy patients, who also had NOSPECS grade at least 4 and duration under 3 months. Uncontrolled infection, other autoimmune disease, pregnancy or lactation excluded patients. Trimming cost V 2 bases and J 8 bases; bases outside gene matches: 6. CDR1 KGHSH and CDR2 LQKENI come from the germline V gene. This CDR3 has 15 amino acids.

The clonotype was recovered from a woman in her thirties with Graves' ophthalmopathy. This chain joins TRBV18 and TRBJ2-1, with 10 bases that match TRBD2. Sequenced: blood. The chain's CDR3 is CASSPSLAGEYEQFF. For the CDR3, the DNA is TGTGCCAGCTCACCAAGCCTAGCGGGGGAATATGAGCAGTTCTTC. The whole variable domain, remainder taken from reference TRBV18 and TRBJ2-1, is NAGVMQNPRHLVRRRGQEARLRCSPMKGHSHVYWYRQLPEEGLKFMVYLQKENIIDESGMPKERFSAEFPKEGPSILRIQQVVRGDSAAYFCASSPSLAGEYEQFFGPGTRLTVL.